The 9 T cell receptor beta chains below all came from one sample that was sequenced in a study of blood T cell repertoires in COVID-19. The table came from immunoSEQ multiplex PCR; TCRdb's copy has only in-frame clones and leaves some out. The sample yields roughly 92,000 clones, 86% seen once. Sequencing was performed on peripheral blood. These receptors were obtained from a man over 45 with acute or convalescent COVID-19.

This clone has a single count. The rearrangement links TRBV29-1 to TRBJ1-2; 7 bases are a match to TRBD1. CDR3 length equals 13 residues. J gave up 4 bases and V 4 bases, and 6 bases lay outside the gene matches. In germline, CDR1 is SQVTM, CDR2 ANQGSEA. CDR3 in amino acids: CSVGERTGYGYTF. The CDR3 coding sequence is TGCAGCGTTGGGGAACGGACAGGCTATGGCTACACCTTC.

The J gene is TRBJ2-7, the V gene TRBV18; tentatively, D is TRBD1 (5 bases). V was clipped by 3 bases and J by 3 bases, with 21 bases between them. The CDR3 has 17 amino acids. The germline V gene has CDR1 KGHSH and CDR2 LQKENI. Here the CDR3 DNA reads TGTGCCAGCTCACCCGGGCTCCAGGGCTTAATTAACTACGAGCAGTACTTC. It specifies CASSPGLQGLINYEQYF.

The DNA of the CDR3 is TGTGCCAGCAGCTTAGCGCGGGGGACACCTGAAGCTTTCTTT. Protein sequence: CASSLARGTPEAFF. The chain has TRBV11-1 and TRBJ1-1, with D perhaps matching TRBD1 (6 bases). The ends were cut back, 0 bases at V and 6 bases at J, with 11 bases in the middle. Per the germline V gene, CDR1 is SGHAT and CDR2 is FQDESV (reference sequence). This CDR3 is built from 14 residues.

The chain is built from TRBV7-2 and TRBJ1-4; TRBD1 matches 10 bases. This CDR3 contains 15 residues. CDR1 and CDR2 from the germline V gene are SGHTA and FQGNSA. After removal of 4 bases from V and 8 bases from J, the junction contained 7 bases not matched to a gene. This chain's CDR3 is CASSSWDRGSEKLFF. The CDR3 region has the DNA TGTGCCAGCAGCTCTTGGGACAGGGGTAGCGAAAAACTGTTTTTT.

J is TRBJ2-5 and V is TRBV3-1 (or the pseudogene TRBV3-2); 9 nucleotides match TRBD1. Per the germline V gene, CDR1 is LGHDT and CDR2 is YNNKEL (reference sequence). Trimming removed 4 bases from V and 2 bases from J; junction bases left unmatched: 8. This CDR3 is built from 16 residues. Written as DNA, the CDR3 is TGTGCCAGCAGCCTTGCCGGACAGGGGCATCAAGAGACCCAGTACTTC. Amino acid sequence: CASSLAGQGHQETQYF.

The chain has TRBV11-2 and TRBJ1-2; weak D call: TRBD1 (5 bases). Germline-derived CDR1 and CDR2 are SGHAT and FQNNGV. This CDR3 spans 12 amino acids. The V and J ends lost 1 base and 9 bases respectively, with 9 bases between them. The CDR3 DNA follows: TGTGCCAGCAGCTTAGGCAGGGTGAGCTACACCTTC. It encodes CASSLGRVSYTF.

The chain joins TRBV5-8 to TRBJ1-1, with 10 bases fitting TRBD1. Germline lookup yields CDR1 SGHTS and CDR2 YDEGEE. V lost 4 bases and J lost 4; bases outside the gene matches: 7. This CDR3 has 15 amino acids. CDR3 coding DNA: TGTGCCAGCAGCCGGGGGGACAGGGGCTTCACTGAAGCTTTCTTT. Translation: CASSRGDRGFTEAFF.

The genes are TRBV6-5 and TRBJ1-5; TRBD1 matches 11 bases. The germline V gene encodes CDR1 MNHEY and CDR2 SVGAGI. Losses at the gene ends were 7 bases for V and 6 bases for J; bases not matched to a gene: 8. This CDR3 is 15 amino acids long. The CDR3 DNA is TGTGCCAGCACCCGGACAGGGGGCGAAGGTCAGCCCCAGCATTTT. Amino acids: CASTRTGGEGQPQHF.

J is TRBJ1-5 and V is TRBV2; no clear D gene. The length of the CDR3 is 15 residues. V lost 1 base and J lost 6, with 13 bases in between. In germline, CDR1 is SNHLY, CDR2 FYNNEI. DNA for the CDR3: TGTGCCAGCAGTGAAGAGGGAGGCGCAGGTCAGCCCCAGCATTTT. It translates to CASSEEGGAGQPQHF.